This record concerns one T cell receptor beta chain sequence. The data stem from a study of blood T cells in healthy people across ages. Sample donors were healthy Caucasian individuals that came from Russia, aged roughly 6 to 95. The CDR3 covers 17 residues. Germline CDR1 is KGHSH and CDR2 is LQKENI. Trimming removed 4 bases from V and 6 bases from J, with 19 bases in between. It was with a sample-barcoded 5' primer and a J-beta primer mix that a second PCR of about 7 to 12 cycles was run. Unique molecular identifiers of 12 random nucleotides labeled each cDNA. Each CDR3 protein gets one entry after TCRdb re-called the 5' RACE reads with MiXCR. This sample yields around 500,000 distinct CDR3 sequences, of which 27% are seen a single time; 3.6% belongs to the top ten. These data were likewise used in another study, on T cells of mothers and their children. That study adds: The whole RNA yield was converted to cDNA, about 1.4 ug per 15 ul.

This receptor was obtained from a boy aged 2 to 9 in good health. The sequenced sample was blood. This rearrangement joins TRBV18 to TRBJ1-6; D unresolved. CDR3 bases: TGTGCCAGCTCACTGACCGGCCGGGGAGGGCTTAATTCACCCCTCCACTTT. Protein: CASSLTGRGGLNSPLHF. The full variable domain, with the rest looked up from reference TRBV18 and TRBJ1-6, is NAGVMQNPRHLVRRRGQEARLRCSPMKGHSHVYWYRQLPEEGLKFMVYLQKENIIDESGMPKERFSAEFPKEGPSILRIQQVVRGDSAAYFCASSLTGRGGLNSPLHFGNGTRLTVT.